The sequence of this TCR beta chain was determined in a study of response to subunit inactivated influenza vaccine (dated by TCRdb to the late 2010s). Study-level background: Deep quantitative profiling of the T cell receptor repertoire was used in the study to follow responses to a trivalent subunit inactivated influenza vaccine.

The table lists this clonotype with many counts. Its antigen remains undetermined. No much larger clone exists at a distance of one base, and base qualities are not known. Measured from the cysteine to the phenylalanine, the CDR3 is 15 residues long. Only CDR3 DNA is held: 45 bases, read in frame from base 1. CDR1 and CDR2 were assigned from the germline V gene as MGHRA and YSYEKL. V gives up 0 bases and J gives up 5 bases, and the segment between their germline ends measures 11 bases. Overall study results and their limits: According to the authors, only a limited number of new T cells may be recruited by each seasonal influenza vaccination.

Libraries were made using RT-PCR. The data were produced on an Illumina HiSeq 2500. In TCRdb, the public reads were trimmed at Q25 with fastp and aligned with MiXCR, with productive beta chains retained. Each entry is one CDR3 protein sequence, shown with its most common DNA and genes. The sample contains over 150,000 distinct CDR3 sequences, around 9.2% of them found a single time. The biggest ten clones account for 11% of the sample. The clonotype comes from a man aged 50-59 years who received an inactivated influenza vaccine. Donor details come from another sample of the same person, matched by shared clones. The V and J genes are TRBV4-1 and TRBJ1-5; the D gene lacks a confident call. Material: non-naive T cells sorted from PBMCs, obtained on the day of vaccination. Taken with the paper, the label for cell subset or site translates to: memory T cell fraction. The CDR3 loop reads CASSQDRESYQPQHF. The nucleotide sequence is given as TGCGCCAGCAGCCAAGACCGGGAGAGCTATCAGCCCCAGCATTTT.